This T cell receptor (beta chain) was sequenced in a study of T cell responses to AZD1222 COVID-19 vaccine. Study-wide context: Pooling of second doses given at about 4 or about 12 weeks was done. Whole-study findings and limits: In all cases, repertoires were sampled only after the peak T cell response. White British donors predominated, females outnumbered males, and clonal diversity was possibly underestimated.

In regard to this clone: The antigen is undetermined.

CDR1 is SGHVS and CDR2 is FQNEAQ in the germline V gene. The V end was cut by 10 bases, the J end by 6 bases, with 21 bases between. There are 14 residues in the CDR3. TCRdb's table, derived via immunoSEQ multiplex PCR, lists solely in-frame clones and lacks some. The sample shows some 92,000 clones, around 93% of them seen only once. V is TRBV7-8 and J is TRBJ1-2; possibly TRBD1 for D (6 bases). This TCR came from an adult in good health. The sequencing used peripheral blood, collected on day 0 of AZD1222 vaccination. CDR3 loop: CATQQGRGANGYTF. As DNA, the CDR3 is TGTGCCACCCAGCAGGGCAGGGGAGCGAATGGCTACACCTTC.